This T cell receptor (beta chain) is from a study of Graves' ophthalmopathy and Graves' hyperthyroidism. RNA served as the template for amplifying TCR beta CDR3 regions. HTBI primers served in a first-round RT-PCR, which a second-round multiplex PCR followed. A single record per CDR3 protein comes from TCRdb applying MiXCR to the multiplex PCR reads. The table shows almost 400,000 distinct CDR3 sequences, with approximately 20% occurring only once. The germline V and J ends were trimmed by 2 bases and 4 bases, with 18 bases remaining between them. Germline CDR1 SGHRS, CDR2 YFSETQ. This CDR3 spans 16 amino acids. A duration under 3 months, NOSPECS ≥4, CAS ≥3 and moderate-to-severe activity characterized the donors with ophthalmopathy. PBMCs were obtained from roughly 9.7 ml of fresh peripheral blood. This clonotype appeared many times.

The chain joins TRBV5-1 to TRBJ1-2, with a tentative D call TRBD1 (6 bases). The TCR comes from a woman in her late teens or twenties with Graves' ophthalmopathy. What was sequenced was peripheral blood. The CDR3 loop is CASSLRPGHRFYGYTF. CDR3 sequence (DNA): TGCGCCAGCAGCTTACGTCCGGGACACCGATTCTATGGCTACACCTTC.